This T cell receptor beta chain was obtained from a study of early T cells in non-severe SARS-CoV-2 infection. About the research overall: The study sequenced bulk RNA from unsorted whole blood, with chains unpaired.

The study's findings and limits: Missing private and CD4 specificities, VDJdb matching favored anti-spike CD8 responses.

Each cDNA molecule carried a unique molecular identifier. In TCRdb, the 5' RACE reads were re-called with MiXCR into one record per CDR3 protein. Of over 50,000 distinct CDR3 sequences listed, 8.5% to 9.5% are singletons. Remarks on this clonotype: Its antigen is unknown.

Looked up from germline, CDR1 is SNHLY and CDR2 is FYNNEI. CDR3 length: 14 amino acids. V shed 11 bases, J shed 4 bases, and the junction held 7 bases outside the gene matches. The source of this sequence is an adult who was a healthcare worker with PCR-confirmed SARS-CoV-2 infection or an uninfected control (not recorded which). The rearrangement links TRBV2 to TRBJ2-6; 8 bases align to TRBD1. The sequenced material came from whole blood. The DNA for the CDR3 is TGTGCCGTCACAGGGGGTATCGGGGCCAACGTCCTGACTTTC. Its protein product is CAVTGGIGANVLTF.